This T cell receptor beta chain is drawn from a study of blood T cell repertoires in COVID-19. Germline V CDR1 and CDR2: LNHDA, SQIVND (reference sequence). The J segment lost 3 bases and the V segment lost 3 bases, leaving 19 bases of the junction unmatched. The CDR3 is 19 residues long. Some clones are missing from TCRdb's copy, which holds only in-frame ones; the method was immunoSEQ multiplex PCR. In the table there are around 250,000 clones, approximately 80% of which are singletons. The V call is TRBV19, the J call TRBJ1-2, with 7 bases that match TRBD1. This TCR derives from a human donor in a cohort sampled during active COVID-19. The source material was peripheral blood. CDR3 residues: CASSMPRPGDRARDYGYTF. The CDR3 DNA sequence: TGTGCCAGTAGTATGCCCCGACCCGGTGACAGGGCGAGAGACTATGGCTACACCTTC.